These 13 T cell receptor beta chains were all obtained from the same sample, sequenced in a study of blood T cell repertoires in COVID-19. Assay: immunoSEQ multiplex PCR; the TCRdb copy retains only in-frame clones and omits some. The profile shows some 140,000 clones, 70% to 80% of them singletons. The sequenced sample consisted of peripheral blood. These receptors all come from a woman between 65 and 79 years old with COVID-19, enrolled during active disease.

A note on this clone: The identical CDR3 is also encoded by other nucleotide sequences in the sample. V is TRBV9 and J is TRBJ2-5; 11 bases match TRBD2. There are 15 residues in the CDR3. CDR1 and CDR2 (germline): SGDLS, YYNGEE. With V trimmed by 0 bases and J by 5 bases, 3 bases remained unmatched. The CDR3 sequence is CASSVVASGGETQYF. CDR3 nucleotides: TGTGCCAGCAGCGTAGTAGCTAGCGGGGGGGAGACCCAGTACTTC. The whole variable domain, remainder taken from reference TRBV9 and TRBJ2-5, is DSGVTQTPKHLITATGQRVTLRCSPRSGDLSVYWYQQSLDQGLQFLIQYYNGEERAKGNILERFSAQQFPDLHSELNLSSLELGDSALYFCASSVVASGGETQYFGPGTRLLVL.

This clone was counted once. The chain uses TRBV19 and TRBJ2-5; possibly TRBD1 for D (6 bases). The V end lost 6 bases, the J end lost 0 bases, and 8 bases lay between the germline ends. The CDR3 covers 13 residues. CDR1 and CDR2 from the germline V gene are LNHDA and SQIVND (reference sequence). The CDR3 bases are TGTGCCAGTAGAAGGACAGACCAAGAGACCCAGTACTTC. Residues: CASRRTDQETQYF.

The CDR3 DNA reads TGTGCCATCAGTGAGTGGACAGCTTACTATGGCTACACCTTC. This translates into CAISEWTAYYGYTF. This chain connects TRBV10-3 to TRBJ1-2; weak D call: TRBD1 (6 bases). This CDR3 is 14 amino acids long. V was shortened by 1 base and J by 3 bases, with 9 bases between the two germline ends. The germline CDR1 and CDR2 sequences are ENHRY and SYGVKD.

This clone was seen just once. The chain employs TRBV19 and TRBJ1-5; 9 bases align to TRBD1. The CDR3 spans 16 residues. Trimming at V came to 4 bases and at J to 1 base, leaving 5 bases not matched to a gene. Looked up from germline, CDR1 is LNHDA and CDR2 is SQIVND (reference sequence). Written as DNA, the CDR3 is TGTGCCAGTAGTACACGGACAGGGGACAGCAATCAGCCCCAGCATTTT. Residues: CASSTRTGDSNQPQHF.

This chain uses TRBV6-1 with TRBJ2-5; 11 bases line up with TRBD2. Per germline, CDR1 MNHNS and CDR2 SASEGT. The CDR3 totals 14 residues. The junction had 3 bases not matched to a gene; V was cut back by 4 bases and J by 5 bases. The CDR3 loop is CASSASSGGETQYF. Here the CDR3 DNA reads TGTGCCAGCAGTGCTTCTAGCGGGGGGGAGACCCAGTACTTC.

The V call is TRBV25-1, the J call TRBJ2-3, with 13 positions matching TRBD2. V lost 9 bases, J lost 1 base, and 4 bases stayed unmatched. This CDR3 has 15 amino acids. Germline V gives CDR1 MGHDK, CDR2 SYGVNS. The CDR3 sequence: CARLAGGKRTDTQYF. DNA of the CDR3: TGTGCCAGACTAGCGGGGGGGAAGCGCACAGATACGCAGTATTTT.

The chain is built from TRBV19 and TRBJ2-6; the match to TRBD1 covers 8 bases. The CDR3 length is 15 residues. V trimming: 9 bases; J trimming: 3 bases; junction bases outside the gene matches: 7. CDR1 is LNHDA, CDR2 SQIVND, per germline (reference sequence). This chain's CDR3 is CASDRGEVGANVLTF. CDR3 DNA: TGTGCCAGCGACAGGGGAGAAGTTGGGGCCAACGTCCTGACTTTC.

The table lists this clone with a few counts. This sample includes further DNA sequences coding for the same CDR3. The CDR3: CASSLEGGTNEKLFF. CDR3 in DNA: TGTGCCAGCTCACTCGAGGGAGGAACTAATGAAAAACTGTTTTTT. The V and J genes are TRBV18 and TRBJ1-4, with D uncertain. Trimming took off 4 bases at V and 1 base at J, with 10 bases between the two ends. In germline, CDR1 is KGHSH, CDR2 LQKENI. CDR3 length: 15 residues.

The chain recombines TRBV14 with TRBJ1-1, with D tentatively TRBD1 (5 bases). The CDR3 runs to 15 residues. Per the germline V gene, CDR1 is SGHDN and CDR2 is FVKESK. Trimming took off 5 bases at V and 4 bases at J, with 17 bases between the two ends. The CDR3, as DNA: TGTGCCAGCAGCACACGTCAGGGTAGAGCCACTGAAGCTTTCTTT. Translated: CASSTRQGRATEAFF.

Only one count was recorded for this clone. The J gene is TRBJ2-1, the V gene TRBV7-3; 7 bases agree with TRBD2. With 5 bases clipped from V and 2 bases from J, the junction kept 6 bases outside the gene matches. The CDR3 consists of 15 residues. Germline V gene data show CDR1 as SGHTA and CDR2 as FQGTGA. The CDR3 DNA is TGTGCCAGCAGCCATGCTAGCGGCCCCTACAATGAGCAGTTCTTC. This encodes CASSHASGPYNEQFF.

The V and J genes are TRBV9 and TRBJ1-1; no reliable D call. From germline, CDR1 is SGDLS and CDR2 YYNGEE. The CDR3 contains 14 residues. V lost 5 bases and J 2 bases, leaving 13 bases between the germline ends. CDR3 bases: TGTGCCAGCAGTCCATCCGGGAGCAACACTGAAGCTTTCTTT. Its translation: CASSPSGSNTEAFF.

This clone was picked up a small number of times. This chain links TRBV2 with TRBJ1-6, with 11 positions matching TRBD1. From germline, CDR1 is SNHLY and CDR2 FYNNEI. Trimming removed 9 bases from V and 8 bases from J; junction bases left unmatched: 3. There are 13 residues in the CDR3. The CDR3 bases are TGTGCCAGGGGGGGACAGGGGGATTCACCCCTCCACTTT. Protein: CARGGQGDSPLHF.

The chain recombines TRBV11-2 with TRBJ2-7, with 7 bases fitting TRBD2. The CDR3 runs to 13 residues. Per germline, CDR1 SGHAT and CDR2 FQNNGV. J lost 3 bases, V lost 9 bases, and 8 bases had no gene match. CDR3 in DNA: TGTGCCAGTCAGCGGGGAAACCGCTACGAGCAGTACTTC. Its translation: CASQRGNRYEQYF.